What follows are 16 T cell receptor beta chains derived from one specimen sequenced in a study of OX40 agonist ivuxolimab in advanced cancers. TCRdb's table, derived via immunoSEQ multiplex PCR, lists solely in-frame clones and lacks some. The table shows tens of thousands of clones, with 92% occurring only once. Sequencing used CD4+ or CD8+ T cells sorted from blood, obtained in a trial of the OX40 agonist ivuxolimab. The source is an adult with an advanced solid tumor such as melanoma, head and neck, liver or kidney cancer.

V is TRBV5-1 and J is TRBJ2-2; D is uncertain. Trimming took 0 bases from V and 0 from J, leaving 6 bases between them. Germline CDR1 reads SGHRS; CDR2 reads YFSETQ. The CDR3 extends over 15 amino acids. The CDR3 sequence: CASSLGLTNTGELFF. The CDR3 DNA is TGCGCCAGCAGCTTGGGCTTAACGAACACCGGGGAGCTGTTTTTT.

V usage is TRBV2 and J usage is TRBJ2-7; no clear D gene. Per germline, CDR1 SNHLY and CDR2 FYNNEI. This CDR3 comprises 15 residues. V lost 7 bases and J 0 bases, leaving 16 bases between the germline ends. The CDR3 nucleotides are TGTGCCAGCATGGATGGCCTAGGAAGCTCCTACGAGCAGTACTTC. Translation: CASMDGLGSSYEQYF.

The V gene is TRBV6-6, the J gene TRBJ2-7; no definite D call. Trimming removed 4 bases at V and 3 bases at J, with 4 bases between. Germline values: CDR1 MNHNY, CDR2 SVGAGI (reference sequence). CDR3 size: 11 residues. In nucleotides, the CDR3 is TGTGCCAGCAGTTCTATCTACGAGCAGTACTTC. It codes for CASSSIYEQYF.

The chain uses TRBV5-8 and TRBJ1-1; weak D call: TRBD1 (5 bases). CDR3 length equals 15 residues. The V gene's germline CDR1 is SGHTS and CDR2 YDEGEE. V shed 1 base and J shed 1 base, with 11 bases lying between them. CDR3 sequence reads: CASSLWTRGNTEAFF. The CDR3 coding sequence is TGTGCCAGCAGCTTGTGGACAAGGGGGAACACTGAAGCTTTCTTT.

This chain joins TRBV6-1 and TRBJ1-2; D remains ambiguous. The V and J ends lost 7 bases and 8 bases respectively, with 17 bases between them. The germline CDR1 and CDR2 sequences are MNHNS and SASEGT. CDR3 size: 13 residues. CDR3 amino acids: CASTFDTSRGYTF. CDR3 DNA sequence: TGTGCCAGCACCTTCGACACTTCTCGGGGCTACACCTTC.

In its sample, this clone was seen once. The CDR3 loop is CASSHLFETQYF. CDR3 in DNA: TGTGCCAGCAGCCACTTATTCGAGACCCAGTACTTC. The chain joins TRBV11-2 to TRBJ2-5, with D hard to call. This CDR3 contains 12 residues. V was pared by 5 bases and J by 5 bases, with 9 bases between. Germline CDR1 SGHAT, CDR2 FQNNGV.

This clone was found once. The J gene is TRBJ2-1, the V gene TRBV12-2. TRBV12-2 is termed a pseudogene. CDR3 size: 15 residues. The CDR3 nucleotides are TGTGCAAGTCGCTTAGCGCCCCCAGGGCGGGTTGAGCAGTTCTTC. It codes for CASRLAPPGRVEQFF.

The gene calls are TRBV28 and TRBJ1-2; no reliable D call. CDR1 is MDHEN, CDR2 SYDVKM, per germline. The CDR3 length is 13 residues. The V end was cut by 7 bases, the J end by 7 bases, with 16 bases between. In DNA, the CDR3 is TGTGCCAGCATTCCGCCGGAGGCGGGTGGCTACACCTTC. Encoded protein: CASIPPEAGGYTF.

The chain joins TRBV10-3 to TRBJ2-2; 8 nucleotides align to TRBD1. The CDR3 covers 14 residues. Trimming took 7 bases from V and 1 from J; bases not matched to a gene: 2. CDR1 is ENHRY, CDR2 SYGVKD, per germline. CDR3 sequence (DNA): TGTGCCATCACCGGGACAGGGAACACCGGGGAGCTGTTTTTT. Encoded protein: CAITGTGNTGELFF.

This clone has just one count. J is TRBJ1-1 and V is TRBV6-6; the match to TRBD1 covers 9 bases. Germline V gives CDR1 MNHNY, CDR2 SVGAGI (reference sequence). This CDR3 has 15 amino acids. V trimming: 6 bases; J trimming: 1 base; junction bases outside the gene matches: 6. The CDR3 DNA sequence: TGTGCCAGCAGCTCGGGACAGGGTGGGAACACTGAAGCTTTCTTT. It yields the protein CASSSGQGGNTEAFF.

Comments on this clone: One end of the junction varies from germline; a read error may be responsible. J is TRBJ2-7 and V is TRBV7-9; D gene unclear. The CDR3 runs 14 residues. CDR1 and CDR2 (germline): SEHNR, FQNEAQ (reference sequence). Here the CDR3 DNA reads TGTGCCAGCAGTTTAGCAGGACCGACCTACGAGCAGTACTTC. Translation: CASSLAGPTYEQYF.

Only a few counts were recorded for this clone. CDR3 region: CASSLQWGSGRINEQFF. CDR3 bases: TGCGCCAGCAGCTTGCAATGGGGTAGCGGGAGAATCAATGAGCAGTTCTTC. The rearrangement uses TRBV5-1 and TRBJ2-1; 9 bases line up with TRBD2. The CDR3 is 17 amino acids. Germline CDR1 SGHRS, CDR2 YFSETQ. V lost 1 base to trimming and J lost 6 bases; unmatched junction nucleotides: 11.

The rearrangement links TRBV7-2 to TRBJ2-7; 14 positions agree with TRBD2. Trimming at V came to 5 bases and at J to 5 bases, leaving 8 bases not matched to a gene. The CDR3 length is 16 residues. Germline CDR1 is SGHTA and CDR2 is FQGNSA. The CDR3 spells CASSGGTSGSSHEQYF. CDR3 DNA sequence: TGTGCCAGCAGCGGAGGGACTAGCGGGAGTTCACACGAGCAGTACTTC.

V and J are TRBV23-1 and TRBJ2-1, with 8 bases that match TRBD1. TRBV23-1 carries the ORF label, with uncertain function. The V gene end was trimmed by 6 bases and the J gene end by 10 bases; junction bases not matched to a gene: 17. The CDR3 contains 16 residues. The CDR3 loop is CASRPEKTGVGVEQFF. CDR3 DNA sequence: TGCGCCAGCAGACCTGAGAAGACAGGGGTGGGAGTAGAGCAGTTCTTC.

The chain links TRBV30 to TRBJ1-6, with D possibly TRBD1 on 6 matching bases. Deletions cut 2 bases from V and 8 bases from J, with 10 bases between. CDR1 is GTSNPN, CDR2 SVGIG, per germline (reference sequence). CDR3 length: 13 amino acids. This CDR3 is CAWSRTADSPLHF. For the CDR3, the DNA is TGTGCCTGGAGTCGGACAGCCGATTCACCCCTCCACTTT.

This chain's CDR3 is CASSYDRMAETQYF. In DNA form, the CDR3 reads TGTGCCAGCAGCTATGACAGGATGGCGGAGACCCAGTACTTC. V gene TRBV25-1 combines with J gene TRBJ2-5, with D perhaps matching TRBD1 (6 bases). CDR1 is MGHDK, CDR2 SYGVNS, per germline. The CDR3 contains 14 residues. The V end lost 6 bases, the J end lost 5 bases, and 16 bases lay between the germline ends.